These 30 T cell receptor beta chains were sequenced from one sample in a study of blood T cell repertoires in COVID-19. TCRdb keeps only in-frame clones here, not all; method: immunoSEQ multiplex PCR. This sample has more than 85,000 clones, with approximately 90% found just once. Sequenced input: peripheral blood. These receptors came from a woman aged 50 to 60 with COVID-19, enrolled during active disease.

This chain connects TRBV11-2 to TRBJ2-2; D call uncertain. Trimming took 5 bases from V and 8 from J, leaving 9 bases between them. The CDR3 length is 12 residues. Germline CDR1 SGHAT, CDR2 FQNNGV. The CDR3 loop is CASSPPRGELFF. In nucleotides, the CDR3 is TGTGCCAGCAGCCCCCCGCGTGGGGAGCTGTTTTTT.

V and J are TRBV7-2 and TRBJ2-7, with D perhaps TRBD1 (6 bases). This CDR3 spans 12 amino acids. Germline V gene lookup returns CDR1 SGHTA and CDR2 FQGNSA. The V end was cut by 6 bases, the J end by 4 bases, with 10 bases between. The CDR3 DNA sequence: TGTGCCAGCAGTTCCCAGGGGTACGAGCAGTACTTC. This sequence encodes CASSSQGYEQYF.

The rearrangement joins TRBV19 to TRBJ1-4, with TRBD1 as a possible D gene (5 bases). The CDR3 totals 16 residues. Looked up from germline, CDR1 is LNHDA and CDR2 is SQIVND (reference sequence). Trimming stripped 5 bases from V and 6 bases from J, with 19 bases between. In nucleotides, the CDR3 is TGTGCCAGTAGTCGAACCACAGGACCCCTTGATGAAAAACTGTTTTTT. Encoded protein: CASSRTTGPLDEKLFF.

This clone was detected only once. J is TRBJ2-5 and V is TRBV25-1; TRBD1 matches 7 bases. The CDR3 is made up of 14 amino acids. Trimming took 3 bases from V and 1 from J; bases not matched to a gene: 2. Germline V CDR1 and CDR2: MGHDK, SYGVNS. The chain's CDR3 is CASSDRDSQETQYF. CDR3 coding DNA: TGTGCCAGCAGTGACCGGGACAGCCAAGAGACCCAGTACTTC. Together with reference TRBV25-1 and TRBJ2-5, the CDR3 gives the full variable domain: EADIYQTPRYLVIGTGKKITLECSQTMGHDKMYWYQQDPGMELHLIHYSYGVNSTEKGDLSSESTVSRIRTEHFPLTLESARPSHTSQYLCASSDRDSQETQYFGPGTRLLVL.

V usage is TRBV2 and J usage is TRBJ2-2; TRBD2 agrees at 13 bases. The junction had 3 bases not matched to a gene; V was cut back by 4 bases and J by 1 base. Germline V gene data show CDR1 as SNHLY and CDR2 as FYNNEI. CDR3 size: 17 residues. The CDR3 region is CASSATSGGMNTGELFF. Written as DNA, the CDR3 is TGTGCCAGCAGTGCGACTAGCGGGGGGATGAACACCGGGGAGCTGTTTTTT.

The gene calls are TRBV2 and TRBJ2-5, with a possible D match to TRBD1 (7 bases). CDR3 length: 16 amino acids. Germline V gene data show CDR1 as SNHLY and CDR2 as FYNNEI. Trimming pared 5 bases from V and 1 base from J, leaving 17 bases between. CDR3 DNA sequence: TGTGCCAGCAGTCTTCAGGGGGGAGGCCTCCAAGAGACCCAGTACTTC. It encodes CASSLQGGGLQETQYF. Drawing the rest from reference TRBV2 and TRBJ2-5, the complete variable domain is EPEVTQTPSHQVTQMGQEVILRCVPISNHLYFYWYRQILGQKVEFLVSFYNNEISEKSEIFDDQFSVERPDGSNFTLKIRSTKLEDSAMYFCASSLQGGGLQETQYFGPGTRLLVL.

The V gene is TRBV5-1, the J gene TRBJ2-7; 8 bases align to TRBD2. From germline, CDR1 is SGHRS and CDR2 YFSETQ. Losses at the gene ends were 4 bases for V and 1 base for J; bases not matched to a gene: 7. The CDR3 is made up of 15 amino acids. Written as DNA, the CDR3 is TGCGCCAGCAGCGCGTCGGGGGGGCCATCCTACGAGCAGTACTTC. Translation gives CASSASGGPSYEQYF.

The gene calls are TRBV9 and TRBJ2-7; 9 bases match TRBD1. There are 15 residues in the CDR3. The junction had 6 bases not matched to a gene; V was cut back by 0 bases and J by 5 bases. Germline V gives CDR1 SGDLS, CDR2 YYNGEE. This CDR3 reads CASSVEGDRANEQYF. The CDR3 nucleotides are TGTGCCAGCAGCGTAGAAGGGGACAGGGCCAACGAGCAGTACTTC.

The V gene is TRBV5-4, the J gene TRBJ1-2, with TRBD1 identical over 10 bases. The CDR3 is 13 amino acids. The germline V gene encodes CDR1 SGHNT and CDR2 YYREEE (reference sequence). Germline trimming cut 4 bases from V and 5 bases from J; bases unmatched to any gene: 2. Here the CDR3 reads CASSQGQGYGYTF. CDR3 nucleotide sequence: TGTGCCAGCAGCCAGGGACAGGGGTATGGCTACACCTTC.

This clone was observed a single time. V and J are TRBV14 and TRBJ2-1; TRBD2 agrees at 7 bases. Trimming removed 4 bases from V and 4 bases from J; junction bases left unmatched: 1. Germline assignment: CDR1 SGHDN and CDR2 FVKESK. The CDR3 runs to 13 residues. DNA of the CDR3: TGTGCCAGCAGCCCCGGGGGGTACAATGAGCAGTTCTTC. Its protein is CASSPGGYNEQFF.

The rearrangement uses TRBV9 and TRBJ2-1; no definite D call. V was pared by 0 bases and J by 3 bases, with 4 bases between. The germline V gene has CDR1 SGDLS and CDR2 YYNGEE. This CDR3 has 13 residues. CDR3 nucleotides: TGTGCCAGCAGCGTAGATAACTACAATGAGCAGTTCTTC. It specifies CASSVDNYNEQFF.

This chain joins TRBV28 and TRBJ2-6; the D gene is possibly TRBD1 (6 bases). From germline, CDR1 is MDHEN and CDR2 SYDVKM. CDR3 length equals 16 residues. V was clipped by 2 bases and J by 2 bases, with 10 bases between them. CDR3 sequence reads: CASSLGTGTGANVLTF. The CDR3 DNA follows: TGTGCCAGCAGTTTAGGAACAGGGACTGGGGCCAACGTCCTGACTTTC.

The chain combines TRBV12-3 or TRBV12-4 with TRBJ2-7; D possibly corresponds to TRBD2 (5 bases). There are 11 residues in the CDR3. The V end was cut by 3 bases, the J end by 6 bases, with 6 bases between. CDR3 in DNA: TGTGCCAGCAGTTTGGCGGGCGAGCAGTACTTC. Its protein is CASSLAGEQYF.

V and J are TRBV4-1 and TRBJ2-7; 13 bases line up with TRBD2. Germline loops: CDR1 MGHRA, CDR2 YSYEKL. J lost 2 bases, V lost 4 bases, and 5 bases had no gene match. The CDR3 spans 16 residues. CDR3 sequence reads: CASSPGTSGTPYEQYF. The CDR3, as DNA: TGCGCCAGCAGCCCGGGGACTAGCGGGACCCCCTACGAGCAGTACTTC.

This chain uses TRBV15 with TRBJ1-5; unclear D gene. Trimming cost V 1 base and J 0 bases, with 7 bases left between them. Per germline, CDR1 LNHNV and CDR2 YYDKDF (reference sequence). There are 15 residues in the CDR3. CDR3 DNA: TGTGCCACCAGCAGAGCCACTTATAGCAATCAGCCCCAGCATTTT. Amino acids: CATSRATYSNQPQHF.

This chain joins TRBV28 and TRBJ2-2, with unresolved D. Per germline, CDR1 MDHEN and CDR2 SYDVKM. V shed 6 bases and J shed 1 base, with 6 bases lying between them. The CDR3 has 13 amino acids. CDR3 protein: CASSPRNTGELFF. Written as DNA, the CDR3 is TGTGCCAGCAGCCCCAGGAACACCGGGGAGCTGTTTTTT.

The rearrangement links TRBV19 to TRBJ2-2, with a weak D call TRBD2 (5 bases). The CDR3 has 14 amino acids. Trimming shortened V by 4 bases and J by 5 bases, and 11 bases separated the two germline ends. CDR1 is LNHDA, CDR2 SQIVND, per germline (reference sequence). The CDR3 protein is CASSSREGTGELFF. The CDR3 DNA reads TGTGCCAGTAGTAGCCGGGAAGGTACCGGGGAGCTGTTTTTT.

The chain links TRBV7-2 to TRBJ2-3; TRBD2 agrees at 7 bases. The V and J ends lost 2 bases and 1 base, in that order; junction bases with no gene match: 9. The CDR3 is 17 residues long. Germline CDR1 and CDR2: SGHTA and FQGNSA. As DNA, the CDR3 is TGTGCCAGCAGCTTATTCCCCCCCAGCGGGGGCACAGATACGCAGTATTTT. It is translated as CASSLFPPSGGTDTQYF.

The CDR3 is CASGWEGEKLFF. The CDR3 bases are TGTGCCAGTGGGTGGGAGGGTGAAAAACTGTTTTTT. The rearrangement links TRBV27 to TRBJ1-4; D is unclear. This CDR3 spans 12 amino acids. The V end was cut by 9 bases, the J end by 7 bases, with 12 bases between. The germline CDR1 and CDR2 sequences are MNHEY and SMNVEV (reference sequence).

V is TRBV4-2 and J is TRBJ2-3; 8 positions agree with TRBD2. V shed 4 bases and J 6 bases; nucleotides not matched to a gene: 3. Germline CDR1 and CDR2: LGHNA and YNFKEQ. The CDR3 contains 13 residues. Here the CDR3 DNA reads TGTGCCAGCAGCCCCGGGAGGGAGGATACGCAGTATTTT. Residues: CASSPGREDTQYF.

J is TRBJ2-7 and V is TRBV5-6; maybe TRBD2 (6 bases). Looked up from germline, CDR1 is SGHDT and CDR2 is YYEEEE. The CDR3 is 15 amino acids. The V end was cut by 2 bases, the J end by 4 bases, with 16 bases between. The CDR3 reads CASSLERVLGYEQYF. The DNA for the CDR3 is TGTGCCAGCAGCTTAGAGCGGGTTTTAGGGTACGAGCAGTACTTC.

The rearrangement joins TRBV10-3 to TRBJ2-3; D unresolved. The germline V and J ends were trimmed by 3 bases and 2 bases, with 6 bases remaining between them. The CDR3 runs 13 residues. Germline-derived CDR1 and CDR2 are ENHRY and SYGVKD. In nucleotides, the CDR3 is TGTGCCATCAGTGACCAGGCCACAGATACGCAGTATTTT. Translated, it gives CAISDQATDTQYF.

Details on this clone: This specimen includes other DNA sequences encoding the same CDR3. The CDR3 coding sequence is TGTGCCAGCAGTTCCCTAAGCGGGGCGCTATACGAGCAGTACTTC. It yields the protein CASSSLSGALYEQYF. This chain uses TRBV28 with TRBJ2-7; 7 nucleotides agree with TRBD2. The CDR3 runs to 15 residues. V dropped 4 bases and J dropped 4; count of bases not matched to a gene: 10. The germline V gene encodes CDR1 MDHEN and CDR2 SYDVKM.

V gene TRBV7-2 combines with J gene TRBJ2-2, with 12 bases lining up with TRBD2. Germline CDR1 SGHTA, CDR2 FQGNSA. The CDR3 has 19 residues. J gave up 1 base and V 1 base, and 7 bases lay outside the gene matches. The CDR3 here is CASSLVPLAGGRNTGELFF. CDR3 bases: TGTGCCAGCAGCTTAGTCCCCCTAGCGGGGGGGAGGAACACCGGGGAGCTGTTTTTT.

The chain employs TRBV18 and TRBJ1-2; D not certain. Germline V CDR1 and CDR2: KGHSH, LQKENI. CDR3 size: 17 residues. Trimming cost V 5 bases and J 0 bases, with 19 bases left between them. Here the CDR3 DNA reads TGTGCCAGCTCAGCCACGCTGGAGGGTAGAGCTAACTATGGCTACACCTTC. It translates to CASSATLEGRANYGYTF. Together with reference TRBV18 and TRBJ1-2, the CDR3 gives the full variable domain: NAGVMQNPRHLVRRRGQEARLRCSPMKGHSHVYWYRQLPEEGLKFMVYLQKENIIDESGMPKERFSAEFPKEGPSILRIQQVVRGDSAAYFCASSATLEGRANYGYTFGSGTRLTVV.

The CDR3 DNA sequence: TGTGCCAGCAGCGCAGGGACAACTCCTAACTATGGCTACACCTTC. It specifies CASSAGTTPNYGYTF. The V and J genes are TRBV5-4 and TRBJ1-2; D is perhaps TRBD1 (6 bases). Trimming cost V 4 bases and J 0 bases, with 13 bases left between them. CDR1 is SGHNT, CDR2 YYREEE, per germline (reference sequence). The CDR3 is 15 residues long.

This clone has only one observation. V gene TRBV25-1 combines with J gene TRBJ2-7, with D possibly TRBD1 on 6 matching bases. Trimming took off 8 bases at V and 3 bases at J, with 11 bases between the two ends. The CDR3 consists of 12 residues. CDR1 MGHDK and CDR2 SYGVNS come from the germline V gene. This CDR3 reads CASPGQHYEQYF. Written as DNA, the CDR3 is TGTGCCAGCCCGGGACAACACTACGAGCAGTACTTC.

The J gene is TRBJ2-5, the V gene TRBV1; the table's D call, TRBD2, has no DNA check behind it. TRBV1 is listed as a pseudogene. The CDR3 has 15 amino acids. CDR3 protein: CTSSQDSPSPETQYF. DNA of the CDR3: TGCACCAGCAGCCAAGATAGTCCCTCTCCAGAGACCCAGTACTTC.

V and J are TRBV4-3 and TRBJ2-7; 8 bases map to TRBD1. CDR3 length equals 15 residues. The ends lost 3 bases at V and 6 bases at J; junction bases unmatched: 10. Germline V gene data show CDR1 as LGHNA and CDR2 as YSLEER. The CDR3 loop is CASSQIQDRASEQYF. Written as DNA, the CDR3 is TGCGCCAGCAGCCAGATCCAGGACAGGGCCTCCGAGCAGTACTTC.

The chain couples TRBV27 to TRBJ1-2; TRBD1 aligns across 8 bases. The CDR3 contains 16 residues. The V gene end was trimmed by 6 bases and the J gene end by 0 bases; junction bases not matched to a gene: 9. Germline V CDR1 and CDR2: MNHEY, SMNVEV (reference sequence). CDR3 amino acids: CASSPGQEFSNYGYTF. In nucleotides, the CDR3 is TGTGCCAGCAGCCCGGGACAGGAGTTCTCTAACTATGGCTACACCTTC.